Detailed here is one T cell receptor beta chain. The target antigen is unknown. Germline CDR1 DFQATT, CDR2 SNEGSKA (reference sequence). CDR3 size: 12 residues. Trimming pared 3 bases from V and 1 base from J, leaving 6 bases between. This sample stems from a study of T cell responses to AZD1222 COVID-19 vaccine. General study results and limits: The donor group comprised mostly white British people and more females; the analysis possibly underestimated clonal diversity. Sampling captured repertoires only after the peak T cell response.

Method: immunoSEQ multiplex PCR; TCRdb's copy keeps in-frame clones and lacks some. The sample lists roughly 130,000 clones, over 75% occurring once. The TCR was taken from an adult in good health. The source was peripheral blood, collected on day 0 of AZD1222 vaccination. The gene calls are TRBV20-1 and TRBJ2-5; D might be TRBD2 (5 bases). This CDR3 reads CSASAGQETQYF. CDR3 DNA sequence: TGCAGTGCTAGTGCGGGCCAAGAGACCCAGTACTTC.